Included here is one TCR beta chain sequence, with context. Its target is not known. The junction departs from germline at one end; a sequencing error may be responsible. This specimen belongs to a study of T cell responses to AZD1222 COVID-19 vaccine. CDR3 length: 13 residues. Germline CDR1 SGHDN, CDR2 FVKESK. Study observations and caveats: Most donors were white British, females outnumbered males, and clonal diversity was possibly underestimated. Baseline serostatus was positive in only five to seven AZD1222 recipients. Among spike-specific TCRs, nearly half reportedly target unmutated variant regions. Repertoire collection took place solely once the T cell response had peaked.

Here immunoSEQ multiplex PCR was the method, and the copy in TCRdb shows in-frame clones only, minus some. The sample consists of nearly 95,000 clones, 75% to 90% of them appearing once. The V and J genes are TRBV14 and TRBJ1-2; D gene ambiguous. This TCR was sampled from an adult who received the AZD1222 COVID-19 vaccine. This sample comprised peripheral blood, obtained 28 days after the second AZD1222 dose. The CDR3 DNA sequence: TGTGCCAGCAGCCAAACAGCACACTCACAAATCCGCTTC. This encodes CASSQTAHSQIRF. The full variable domain, in which reference TRBV14 and TRBJ1-2 provide the parts outside the CDR3, is EAGVTQFPSHSVIEKGQTVTLRCDPISGHDNLYWYRRVMGKEIKFLLHFVKESKQDESGMPNNRFLAERTGGTYSTLKVQPAELEDSGVYFCASSQTAHSQIRFGSGTRLTVV.